The 17 T cell receptor beta chains below come from one sample, sequenced in a study of read filtering for tumor transcriptome and immune sequencing. From 300 to 450 ng of RNA, a library with molecular barcoded alpha/delta and beta/gamma adaptors was made. Using its own MiXCR run on the reads, TCRdb lists one record per CDR3 protein. The sample lists about 130,000 distinct CDR3 sequences, roughly 13% occurring once. Sequencing was done on a sample of a population of CD138-negative cells sorted from bone marrow. All receptors derive from a donor at least 40 years old with multiple myeloma.

This clonotype came up many times. The chain couples TRBV11-2 to TRBJ2-5; D may match TRBD1 or TRBD2 (7 bases each). This CDR3 contains 15 residues. From germline, CDR1 is SGHAT and CDR2 FQNNGV. The V end was cut by 1 base, the J end by 5 bases, with 14 bases between. This CDR3 reads CASSLGGRGPETQYF. CDR3 sequence (DNA): TGTGCCAGCAGCTTAGGAGGGAGGGGGCCGGAGACCCAGTACTTC. The full variable domain, completed using reference TRBV11-2 and TRBJ2-5, is EAGVAQSPRYKIIEKRQSVAFWCNPISGHATLYWYQQILGQGPKLLIQFQNNGVVDDSQLPKDRFSAERLKGVDSTLKIQPAKLEDSAVYLCASSLGGRGPETQYFGPGTRLLVL.

By sample fraction, this clonotype is medium-sized. A junction end diverges from the germline sequence, so it may reflect a read error. The CDR3 is CASSLGTGYNEQFF. In DNA form, the CDR3 reads TGTGCTAGCAGCTTAGGGACAGGGTACAATGAGCAGTTCTTC. The chain employs TRBV7-2 and TRBJ2-1; TRBD1 aligns across 9 bases. Germline V gene lookup returns CDR1 SGHTA and CDR2 FQGNSA. CDR3 length: 14 amino acids.

The sample holds a few counts of this clonotype. This sequence joins TRBV20-1 and TRBJ2-4; D gene ambiguous. Germline values: CDR1 DFQATT, CDR2 SNEGSKA (reference sequence). Trimming cost V 0 bases and J 0 bases, with 15 bases left between them. The CDR3 spans 17 residues. The CDR3 protein is CSARDLLEALAKNIQYF. For the CDR3, the DNA is TGCAGTGCTAGAGACCTGCTAGAGGCGTTAGCCAAAAACATTCAGTACTTC.

The chain joins TRBV28 to TRBJ2-7; D call uncertain. V was pared by 4 bases and J by 6 bases, with 7 bases between. The V gene's germline CDR1 is MDHEN and CDR2 SYDVKM. This CDR3 region has 11 residues. CDR3 nucleotide sequence: TGTGCCAGCAGTTCCCCCACCGAGCAGTACTTC. Encoded protein: CASSSPTEQYF.

With respect to this clonotype: One base away lies a much larger clone, so this may be a sequencing read error. V is TRBV20-1 and J is TRBJ2-2, with D possibly matching TRBD2 (5 bases). Germline V gene data show CDR1 as DFQATT and CDR2 as SNEGSKA (reference sequence). The CDR3 runs 13 residues. CDR3 amino acids: CSASVAGVGKLFF. CDR3 bases: TGCAGTGCTAGCGTGGCCGGGGTCGGGAAGCTGTTTTTT.

This clonotype was found many times. The genes are TRBV6-5 and TRBJ1-1; 11 positions match TRBD1. The CDR3 extends over 16 amino acids. The trim removed 6 bases at V and 5 bases at J, leaving 11 bases unmatched. The V gene's germline CDR1 is MNHEY and CDR2 SVGAGI. For the CDR3, the DNA is TGTGCCAGCAGACGCCCGGGACAGGGGGTGTGGACTGAAGCTTTCTTT. It specifies CASRRPGQGVWTEAFF.

This clonotype has a handful of counts. A clone one base away is much larger, so this may be a read error. The chain is built from TRBV7-9 and TRBJ2-6; 7 bases are a match to TRBD1. From germline, CDR1 is SEHNR and CDR2 FQNEAQ (reference sequence). The CDR3 length is 17 residues. The CDR3 nucleotides are TGTGCCAGCAGCTTACTACAGGGGACCTTATGGGCCAACGTCCTGATTTTC. This encodes CASSLLQGTLWANVLIF.

At least ten counts were recorded for this clonotype. V usage is TRBV29-1 and J usage is TRBJ2-5; possible D gene TRBD2, 7 bases. Trimming removed 5 bases at V and 5 bases at J, with 24 bases between. The CDR3 sequence is 16 residues long. CDR1 and CDR2 from the germline V gene are SQVTM and ANQGSEA. CDR3 DNA: TGCAGCGTTCCGCGGGAGACAGGAGACCTCCGGGAGACCCAGTACTTC. Its protein is CSVPRETGDLRETQYF.

Ten or more counts support this clonotype. The chain uses TRBV7-2 and TRBJ2-3; possibly TRBD2 for D (7 bases). V was shortened by 5 bases and J by 4 bases, with 13 bases between the two germline ends. The CDR3 consists of 14 residues. Germline CDR1 reads SGHTA; CDR2 reads FQGNSA. This CDR3 is CASSLRGGADTQYF. As DNA, the CDR3 is TGTGCCAGCAGCCTGAGAGGGGGGGCAGATACGCAGTATTTT.

Note on this clonotype: This clone may be a read error of a much larger clone one base away. V and J are TRBV4-1 and TRBJ1-1; D not resolved. Germline CDR1 reads MGHRA; CDR2 reads YSYEKL. This CDR3 has 14 residues. The CDR3 DNA reads TGCGCCAGCAGCCAAGCCCCAGCTAACACTGAAGTTTTCTTT. Encoded protein: CASSQAPANTEVFF.

Turning to this clonotype: A much larger clone sits a single nucleotide away, making a read error possible. The chain has TRBV6-4 and TRBJ2-2, with 7 nucleotides matching TRBD1. Per the germline V gene, CDR1 is MRHNA and CDR2 is SNTAGT. CDR3 length: 15 residues. The CDR3 loop reads CASSDSGGNTGVLFF. Here the CDR3 DNA reads TGTGCCAGCAGTGACTCAGGGGGCAACACCGGGGTGCTGTTTTTT.

The chain uses TRBV27 and TRBJ2-1; TRBD2 agrees at 7 bases. Germline CDR1 MNHEY, CDR2 SMNVEV (reference sequence). This CDR3 contains 15 residues. Losses at the gene ends were 0 bases for V and 3 bases for J; bases not matched to a gene: 2. CDR3 residues: CASSLSRGSYNEQFF. The CDR3 bases are TGTGCCAGCAGTTTATCCCGCGGGAGCTACAATGAGCAGTTCTTC.

This clonotype was recorded a few times. J is TRBJ2-2 and V is TRBV7-3; D gene uncertain. This CDR3 spans 16 amino acids. In germline, CDR1 is SGHTA, CDR2 FQGTGA. The V gene lost 5 bases and the J gene lost 0 bases, with 13 bases spanning the gap. The CDR3 spells CASSPRSSPNTGELFF. As DNA, the CDR3 is TGTGCCAGCAGCCCCCGGAGCTCTCCGAACACCGGGGAGCTGTTTTTT.

The rearrangement links TRBV20-1 to TRBJ2-7, with D perhaps matching TRBD1 or TRBD2 (5 bases each). Trimming took 6 bases from V and 1 from J, leaving 13 bases between them. The germline V gene has CDR1 DFQATT and CDR2 SNEGSKA (reference sequence). CDR3 length: 13 amino acids. The CDR3 DNA sequence: TGCAGTGCCCGGGACGCGAGATCCTACGAGCAGTACTTC. Translation gives CSARDARSYEQYF.

This clonotype has at least ten counts. The V and J genes are TRBV20-1 and TRBJ2-1, with D perhaps matching TRBD2 (5 bases). Germline CDR1 reads DFQATT; CDR2 reads SNEGSKA (reference sequence). V was pared by 3 bases and J by 7 bases, with 10 bases between. CDR3 length: 12 amino acids. For the CDR3, the DNA is TGCAGTGCTAGTCCTAGCTCTAATGAGCAGTTCTTC. It codes for CSASPSSNEQFF.

This clonotype has ten or more counts. V and J are TRBV7-9 and TRBJ1-1, with 9 bases that match TRBD1. Per the germline V gene, CDR1 is SEHNR and CDR2 is FQNEAQ (reference sequence). There are 16 residues in the CDR3. After removal of 6 bases from V and 1 base from J, the junction contained 9 bases not matched to a gene. DNA of the CDR3: TGTGCCAGCAGGAAGGGACAGGGTTATGGGAACACTGAAGCTTTCTTT. This gives the protein CASRKGQGYGNTEAFF.

Many counts were recorded for this clonotype. J is TRBJ2-2 and V is TRBV30; D may be TRBD1 (6 bases). The CDR3 has 18 amino acids. Trimming pared 0 bases from V and 2 bases from J, leaving 19 bases between. Per germline, CDR1 GTSNPN and CDR2 SVGIG (reference sequence). CDR3 sequence reads: CAWSVPQPGTPNTGELFF. In nucleotides, the CDR3 is TGTGCCTGGAGTGTACCCCAGCCAGGGACACCTAACACCGGGGAGCTGTTTTTT.